Following are 25 T cell receptor beta chains from one sample sequenced in a study of T cell changes during pregnancy in multiple sclerosis. Some clones are missing from TCRdb's copy, which holds only in-frame ones; the method was immunoSEQ multiplex PCR. The sample has tens of thousands of clones, 93% seen once; the top ten hold approximately 0.35%. Sequencing was performed on CD4+ T cells from peripheral blood mononuclear cells, taken before pregnancy. These receptors originate from a female donor with multiple sclerosis, enrolled in a pregnancy study.

The V and J genes are TRBV5-6 and TRBJ2-1, with 13 bases matching TRBD2. Trimming cost V 4 bases and J 4 bases; bases outside gene matches: 2. This CDR3 region has 15 residues. Looked up from germline, CDR1 is SGHDT and CDR2 is YYEEEE. CDR3 sequence: CASSLTSGGYNEQFF. CDR3 DNA: TGTGCCAGCAGCCTGACTAGCGGGGGGTACAATGAGCAGTTCTTC.

This chain connects TRBV13 to TRBJ2-1; the D gene is possibly TRBD2 (5 bases). CDR1 is PRHDT and CDR2 is FYEKMQ in the germline V gene (reference sequence). The length of the CDR3 is 15 residues. Trimming took 5 bases from V and 0 from J, leaving 11 bases between them. The CDR3 spells CASSREGNSYNEQFF. In nucleotides, the CDR3 is TGTGCCAGCAGCAGAGAGGGAAACTCCTACAATGAGCAGTTCTTC.

This rearrangement joins TRBV6-5 to TRBJ1-5; D is possibly TRBD1 (6 bases). There are 14 residues in the CDR3. Germline values: CDR1 MNHEY, CDR2 SVGAGI. Trimming stripped 7 bases from V and 3 bases from J, with 13 bases between. CDR3 nucleotide sequence: TGTGCCAGCACCCCGACAGGTTACAATCAGCCCCAGCATTTT. Translation: CASTPTGYNQPQHF.

The chain has TRBV29-1 and TRBJ1-5, with a possible D match to TRBD1 (5 bases). The CDR3 spans 14 residues. CDR1 is SQVTM and CDR2 is ANQGSEA in the germline V gene. Trimming took off 7 bases at V and 1 base at J, with 14 bases between the two ends. In DNA, the CDR3 is TGCAGCGCGGGGGAAGGCGAGAGCAATCAGCCCCAGCATTTT. Protein product: CSAGEGESNQPQHF.

This clone was seen just once. The chain couples TRBV11-2 to TRBJ2-7; no definite D call. This CDR3 contains 12 residues. Germline CDR1 reads SGHAT; CDR2 reads FQNNGV. V was clipped by 2 bases and J by 3 bases, with 5 bases between them. The CDR3 region has the DNA TGTGCCAGCAGCTTACCCGGCTACGAGCAGTACTTC. It codes for CASSLPGYEQYF.

The chain has TRBV30 and TRBJ1-5; D unresolved. This CDR3 contains 15 residues. Deletions cut 0 bases from V and 1 base from J, with 10 bases between. Germline V gene data show CDR1 as GTSNPN and CDR2 as SVGIG (reference sequence). CDR3 protein: CAWSVRPGSNQPQHF. CDR3 DNA sequence: TGTGCCTGGAGTGTACGGCCGGGAAGCAATCAGCCCCAGCATTTT.

The V call is TRBV19, the J call TRBJ1-4; TRBD1 matches 8 bases. With V trimmed by 10 bases and J by 5 bases, 12 bases remained unmatched. CDR3 length: 15 amino acids. Germline CDR1 reads LNHDA; CDR2 reads SQIVND (reference sequence). The DNA of the CDR3 is TGTGCCACCGGCACAGCGGCAGGGGGCAATGAAAAACTGTTTTTT. Protein: CATGTAAGGNEKLFF.

The genes are TRBV7-6 and TRBJ1-1; 8 bases match TRBD1. This CDR3 is built from 14 residues. The germline V gene encodes CDR1 SGHVS and CDR2 FNYEAQ. V lost 5 bases and J lost 4; bases outside the gene matches: 6. In DNA form, the CDR3 reads TGTGCCAGCAGCCAAAGTACAGGGGGCACTGAAGCTTTCTTT. Translation gives CASSQSTGGTEAFF. Together with reference TRBV7-6 and TRBJ1-1, the CDR3 gives the full variable domain: GAGVSQSPRYKVTKRGQDVALRCDPISGHVSLYWYRQALGQGPEFLTYFNYEAQQDKSGLPNDRFSAERPEGSISTLTIQRTEQRDSAMYRCASSQSTGGTEAFFGQGTRLTVV.

The chain couples TRBV19 to TRBJ1-1, with a possible D match to TRBD1 (6 bases). Germline V gene sequence: CDR1 LNHDA, CDR2 SQIVND (reference sequence). This CDR3 has 14 residues. Trimming left V 2 bases short and J 0 bases short, with 7 bases between. This CDR3 is CASSITGLNTEAFF. Here the CDR3 DNA reads TGTGCCAGTAGTATAACAGGGTTGAACACTGAAGCTTTCTTT. The variable domain in full, completed from reference TRBV19 and TRBJ1-1, reads DGGITQSPKYLFRKEGQNVTLSCEQNLNHDAMYWYRQDPGQGLRLIYYSQIVNDFQKGDIAEGYSVSREKKESFPLTVTSAQKNPTAFYLCASSITGLNTEAFFGQGTRLTVV.

This chain links TRBV18 with TRBJ1-2; unclear D gene. The germline gives CDR1 KGHSH, CDR2 LQKENI. This CDR3 has 16 amino acids. Trimming took 2 bases from V and 7 from J, leaving 20 bases between them. The DNA for the CDR3 is TGTGCCAGCTCACCAGTGGAGGTGGCTTTTGGATTTGGCTACACCTTC. Its protein product is CASSPVEVAFGFGYTF.

In its sample, this clone was seen a few times. The chain has TRBV11-1 and TRBJ2-7; TRBD2 aligns across 9 bases. This CDR3 has 14 residues. The ends lost 3 bases at V and 7 bases at J; junction bases unmatched: 7. The V gene's germline CDR1 is SGHAT and CDR2 FQDESV (reference sequence). The CDR3 reads CASSFAGGAGEQYF. In DNA form, the CDR3 reads TGTGCCAGCAGCTTTGCGGGAGGGGCAGGGGAGCAGTACTTC.

Here the CDR3 reads CASSFPLGENEKLFF. CDR3 DNA sequence: TGTGCCAGCAGCTTTCCGCTCGGGGAGAATGAAAAACTGTTTTTT. J is TRBJ1-4 and V is TRBV7-9; D is undetermined. The germline V and J ends were trimmed by 3 bases and 5 bases, with 13 bases remaining between them. The length of the CDR3 is 15 residues. Per the germline V gene, CDR1 is SEHNR and CDR2 is FQNEAQ (reference sequence).

This chain connects TRBV2 to TRBJ2-3; 12 positions agree with TRBD2. Germline CDR1 is SNHLY and CDR2 is FYNNEI. The CDR3 is 17 amino acids. V shed 4 bases and J 4 bases; nucleotides not matched to a gene: 9. The CDR3 DNA follows: TGTGCCAGCAGTGTTAGACTAGCGGGAGTAGGGGCAGATACGCAGTATTTT. It yields the protein CASSVRLAGVGADTQYF.

This rearrangement joins TRBV28 to TRBJ2-7; TRBD2 matches 7 bases. Germline V gene lookup returns CDR1 MDHEN and CDR2 SYDVKM. The CDR3 is 17 amino acids. Losses at the gene ends were 3 bases for V and 0 bases for J; bases not matched to a gene: 11. The CDR3 is CASSFHLSAGSSYEQYF. The DNA of the CDR3 is TGTGCCAGCAGTTTTCATCTATCAGCGGGAAGCTCCTACGAGCAGTACTTC.

The CDR3 nucleotides are TGCAGCGTTGAAGGGACAGGGTGGGCCAAAAACATTCAGTACTTC. Translating it yields CSVEGTGWAKNIQYF. The chain joins TRBV29-1 to TRBJ2-4, with 8 bases that match TRBD1. Germline trimming cut 1 base from V and 1 base from J; bases unmatched to any gene: 3. The CDR3 contains 15 residues. CDR1 is SQVTM and CDR2 is ANQGSEA in the germline V gene.

The chain joins TRBV11-3 to TRBJ2-7; D remains unclear. The germline V gene encodes CDR1 SGHNT and CDR2 YENEEA. CDR3 length: 13 residues. Trimming took off 4 bases at V and 6 bases at J, with 13 bases between the two ends. For the CDR3, the DNA is TGTGCCAGCAGCTCCCTGGGTTCAGGCGAGCAGTACTTC. Amino acids: CASSSLGSGEQYF.

This chain joins TRBV5-1 and TRBJ2-1, with TRBD2 matching 8 bases. The CDR3 covers 16 residues. Germline-derived CDR1 and CDR2 are SGHRS and YFSETQ. After removal of 0 bases from V and 8 bases from J, the junction contained 10 bases not matched to a gene. The CDR3 loop is CASSLGGGAGVDEQFF. The CDR3 coding sequence is TGCGCCAGCAGCTTGGGCGGGGGAGCGGGAGTGGATGAGCAGTTCTTC.

This clone was detected only a few times. The V call is TRBV28, the J call TRBJ1-1, with D perhaps TRBD1 (5 bases). The CDR3 is 11 residues long. The V end lost 3 bases, the J end lost 9 bases, and 8 bases lay between the germline ends. Germline lookup yields CDR1 MDHEN and CDR2 SYDVKM. CDR3 sequence reads: CASSLGGQAFF. In DNA form, the CDR3 reads TGTGCCAGCAGTTTGGGGGGACAAGCTTTCTTT.

V and J are TRBV10-3 and TRBJ2-3; possible D gene TRBD2, 6 bases. V shed 5 bases and J shed 3 bases, with 12 bases lying between them. CDR1 and CDR2 (germline): ENHRY, SYGVKD. The length of the CDR3 is 14 residues. The CDR3 coding sequence is TGTGCCATCAGTTTAGCGGAGAGTACAGATACGCAGTATTTT. Translation: CAISLAESTDTQYF.

The chain is built from TRBV7-6 and TRBJ2-7; TRBD2 might be the D (5 bases). The germline V gene has CDR1 SGHVS and CDR2 FNYEAQ. V was clipped by 5 bases and J by 6 bases, with 20 bases between them. This CDR3 spans 15 amino acids. CDR3 DNA sequence: TGTGCCAGCAGCCGGGATCCTAGCCAGGCCTTCGAGCAGTACTTC. It codes for CASSRDPSQAFEQYF. Full variable domain (outside the CDR3, taken from reference TRBV7-6 and TRBJ2-7): GAGVSQSPRYKVTKRGQDVALRCDPISGHVSLYWYRQALGQGPEFLTYFNYEAQQDKSGLPNDRFSAERPEGSISTLTIQRTEQRDSAMYRCASSRDPSQAFEQYFGPGTRLTVT.

V gene TRBV4-3 combines with J gene TRBJ2-7; tentative D call: TRBD2 (5 bases). V lost 3 bases, J lost 5 bases, and 11 bases lay in between. Germline V gene sequence: CDR1 LGHNA, CDR2 YSLEER. This CDR3 is 13 amino acids long. In nucleotides, the CDR3 is TGCGCCAGCAGCCAGAGGGCGGGCCACGAGCAGTACTTC. This sequence encodes CASSQRAGHEQYF.

J is TRBJ2-4 and V is TRBV2; TRBD1 matches at 11 bases. The germline CDR1 and CDR2 sequences are SNHLY and FYNNEI. The CDR3 is 15 amino acids. The V gene end was trimmed by 6 bases and the J gene end by 12 bases; junction bases not matched to a gene: 13. The CDR3 loop is CASSDLAGQGAHQYF. The CDR3 DNA is TGTGCCAGCAGCGATCTAGCAGGACAGGGGGCGCATCAGTACTTC.

V and J are TRBV18 and TRBJ2-5, with a weak D call TRBD1 (6 bases). With 2 bases removed from V and 1 base from J, the gap between germline ends came to 14 bases. Germline V gene data show CDR1 as KGHSH and CDR2 as LQKENI. The CDR3 contains 16 residues. The CDR3 DNA reads as TGTGCCAGCTCACCAGTCAACAGGGACCCCCAAGAGACCCAGTACTTC. Amino acid sequence: CASSPVNRDPQETQYF.

The sample holds one count of this clone. This rearrangement joins TRBV18 to TRBJ1-1, with TRBD1 matching over 8 bases. Germline V gene lookup returns CDR1 KGHSH and CDR2 LQKENI. After removal of 5 bases from V and 6 bases from J, the junction contained 8 bases not matched to a gene. CDR3 length: 14 amino acids. CDR3 sequence reads: CASSIQGARAEAFF. The CDR3 DNA reads TGTGCCAGCTCAATTCAGGGGGCTCGGGCTGAAGCTTTCTTT. Supplemented by reference TRBV18 and TRBJ1-1, the full variable domain reads NAGVMQNPRHLVRRRGQEARLRCSPMKGHSHVYWYRQLPEEGLKFMVYLQKENIIDESGMPKERFSAEFPKEGPSILRIQQVVRGDSAAYFCASSIQGARAEAFFGQGTRLTVV.

The V gene is TRBV5-1, the J gene TRBJ2-5, with 12 bases fitting TRBD1. Germline CDR1 and CDR2: SGHRS and YFSETQ. After removal of 7 bases from V and 4 bases from J, the junction contained 5 bases not matched to a gene. The CDR3 length is 14 residues. Here the CDR3 DNA reads TGCGCCAGCGGGACAGGGGGCCGGATAGAGACCCAGTACTTC. Translation: CASGTGGRIETQYF.